A single sample gave rise to the 12 T cell receptor beta chains below, sequenced in a study of T cells after yellow fever vaccination. TCRdb recomputed calls from the 5' RACE reads with MiXCR, one row per CDR3 protein. This sample has about 58,000 distinct CDR3 sequences; about 6.6% occur once, and the top ten carry approximately 37%. The sequenced sample was CD8+ T cells sorted from PBMCs, obtained on the day of the first yellow fever vaccination. The receptors were sampled from a man between 18 and 35 years old who received the YFV17D yellow fever vaccine.

This clonotype was counted at least ten times. The J gene is TRBJ1-2, the V gene TRBV20-1; possibly TRBD1 for D (5 bases). The CDR3 has 15 amino acids. Germline loops: CDR1 DFQATT, CDR2 SNEGSKA (reference sequence). V dropped 0 bases and J dropped 4 bases, with 15 bases sitting between them. Here the CDR3 reads CSARDRGSGVYGYTF. CDR3 bases: TGCAGTGCTAGAGATCGTGGTTCGGGGGTCTATGGCTACACCTTC.

In its sample, this clonotype was seen many times. The chain couples TRBV9 to TRBJ2-1; D uncertain. This CDR3 is built from 15 residues. With 4 bases removed from V and 7 bases from J, the gap between germline ends came to 18 bases. In germline, CDR1 is SGDLS, CDR2 YYNGEE. This chain's CDR3 is CASSPYGQVGNEQFF. For the CDR3, the DNA is TGTGCCAGCAGCCCCTACGGGCAGGTAGGAAATGAGCAGTTCTTC.

There are many counts of this clonotype. This chain links TRBV4-1 with TRBJ2-2; weak D call: TRBD2 (5 bases). Germline assignment: CDR1 MGHRA and CDR2 YSYEKL. This CDR3 has 16 amino acids. The V and J ends lost 0 bases and 4 bases respectively, with 12 bases between them. The DNA of the CDR3 is TGCGCCAGCAGCCAAGATAGGCTAGCAGGCACCGGGGAGCTGTTTTTT. Protein product: CASSQDRLAGTGELFF.

This clonotype was recorded at least ten times. The CDR3 region is CASSFGWSESTDTQYF. CDR3 sequence (DNA): TGTGCCAGCAGCTTTGGTTGGTCAGAGAGCACAGATACGCAGTATTTT. The rearrangement joins TRBV11-2 to TRBJ2-3; D is unresolved. The germline V gene encodes CDR1 SGHAT and CDR2 FQNNGV. CDR3 size: 16 residues. Trimming pared 3 bases from V and 0 bases from J, leaving 13 bases between.

This rearrangement joins TRBV29-1 to TRBJ2-7; 8 nucleotides match TRBD1. CDR3 length: 11 amino acids. The ends lost 6 bases at V and 3 bases at J; junction bases unmatched: 1. Germline CDR1 reads SQVTM; CDR2 reads ANQGSEA. This CDR3 is CSVGTGYEQYV. The CDR3 DNA reads TGCAGCGTGGGGACAGGCTACGAGCAGTACGTC.

This clonotype was observed once. The V and J genes are TRBV5-5 and TRBJ2-5; D remains unclear. The CDR3 has 13 residues. Germline V lookup: CDR1 SGHKS, CDR2 YYEKEE (reference sequence). Trimming removed 8 bases from V and 0 bases from J, with 11 bases in between. CDR3 region: CASDPYHQETQYF. The CDR3 bases are TGTGCCAGTGACCCGTACCACCAAGAGACCCAGTACTTC.

DNA for the CDR3: TGTGCCAGCAGTTTTGTCATGACAGGGGGCACCGGGGAGCTGTTTTTT. Protein product: CASSFVMTGGTGELFF. The chain links TRBV27 to TRBJ2-2; TRBD1 agrees at 9 bases. The CDR3 sequence is 16 residues long. Germline assignment: CDR1 MNHEY and CDR2 SMNVEV (reference sequence). V trimming: 3 bases; J trimming: 4 bases; junction bases outside the gene matches: 6.

Many counts were recorded for this clonotype. The chain links TRBV5-4 to TRBJ1-2; D may be TRBD1 (6 bases). The V end lost 2 bases, the J end lost 10 bases, and 9 bases lay between the germline ends. The length of the CDR3 is 11 residues. In germline, CDR1 is SGHNT, CDR2 YYREEE (reference sequence). The chain's CDR3 is CASSLQGTYTF. CDR3 bases: TGTGCCAGCAGCTTACAGGGAACCTACACCTTC. The variable domain in full, with the rest retrieved from reference TRBV5-4 and TRBJ1-2, is ETGVTQSPTHLIKTRGQQVTLRCSSQSGHNTVSWYQQALGQGPQFIFQYYREEENGRGNFPPRFSGLQFPNYSSELNVNALELDDSALYLCASSLQGTYTFGSGTRLTVV.

Here the CDR3 reads CASSYSGSNTEAFF. The CDR3 nucleotides are TGTGCCAGCAGTTACTCGGGTTCCAACACTGAAGCTTTCTTT. The chain carries TRBV6-5 and TRBJ1-1; D call uncertain. The V end lost 0 bases, the J end lost 2 bases, and 7 bases lay between the germline ends. CDR3 length: 14 amino acids. Germline V gives CDR1 MNHEY, CDR2 SVGAGI.

This clonotype has a handful of counts. The gene calls are TRBV20-1 and TRBJ2-7; TRBD2 might be the D (6 bases). V shed 3 bases and J shed 0 bases, with 15 bases lying between them. CDR1 and CDR2 (germline): DFQATT, SNEGSKA (reference sequence). The CDR3 is 15 amino acids. The CDR3: CSARPLLANSYEQYF. The DNA of the CDR3 is TGCAGTGCTAGGCCCTTACTAGCTAACTCCTACGAGCAGTACTTC.

This clonotype showed up just a few times. The chain combines TRBV7-3 with TRBJ2-3, with 7 bases that match TRBD2. The length of the CDR3 is 17 residues. Trimming took 5 bases from V and 0 from J; bases not matched to a gene: 11. Germline V gene sequence: CDR1 SGHTA, CDR2 FQGTGA. Written as DNA, the CDR3 is TGTGCCAGCAGCCTGTGGGGCGGGAGTAGGAGCACAGATACGCAGTATTTT. Its protein product is CASSLWGGSRSTDTQYF. Supplemented by reference TRBV7-3 and TRBJ2-3, the full variable domain reads GAGVSQTPSNKVTEKGKYVELRCDPISGHTALYWYRQSLGQGPEFLIYFQGTGAADDSGLPNDRFFAVRPEGSVSTLKIQRTERGDSAVYLCASSLWGGSRSTDTQYFGPGTRLTVL.

The chain has TRBV5-1 and TRBJ1-2; D gene ambiguous. The germline gives CDR1 SGHRS, CDR2 YFSETQ. V lost 0 bases, J lost 1 base, and 4 bases lay in between. The CDR3 is 13 residues long. The chain's CDR3 is CASSLEINYGYTF. CDR3 nucleotide sequence: TGCGCCAGCAGCTTGGAAATTAACTATGGCTACACCTTC. The variable domain in full, completed from reference TRBV5-1 and TRBJ1-2, reads KAGVTQTPRYLIKTRGQQVTLSCSPISGHRSVSWYQQTPGQGLQFLFEYFSETQRNKGNFPGRFSGRQFSNSRSEMNVSTLELGDSALYLCASSLEINYGYTFGSGTRLTVV.